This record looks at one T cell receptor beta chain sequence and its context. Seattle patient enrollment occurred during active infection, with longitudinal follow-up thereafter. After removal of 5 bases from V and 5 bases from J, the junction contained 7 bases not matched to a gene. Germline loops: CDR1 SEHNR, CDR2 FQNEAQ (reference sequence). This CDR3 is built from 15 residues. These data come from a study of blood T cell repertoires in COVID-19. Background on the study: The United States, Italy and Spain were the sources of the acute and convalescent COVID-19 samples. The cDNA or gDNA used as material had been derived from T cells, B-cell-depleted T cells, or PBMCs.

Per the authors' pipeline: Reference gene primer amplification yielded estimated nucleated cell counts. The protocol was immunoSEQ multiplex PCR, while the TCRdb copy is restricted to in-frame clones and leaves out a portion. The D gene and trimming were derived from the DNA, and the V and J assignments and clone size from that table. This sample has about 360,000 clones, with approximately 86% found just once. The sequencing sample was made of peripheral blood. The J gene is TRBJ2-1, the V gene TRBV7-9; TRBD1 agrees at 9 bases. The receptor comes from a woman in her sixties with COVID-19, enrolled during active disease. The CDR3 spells CASSPGQGGNNEQFF. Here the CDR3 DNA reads TGTGCCAGCAGCCCGGGACAGGGAGGCAACAATGAGCAGTTCTTC.